These T cell receptor beta chains were read from a single sample in a study of regulatory T cells in long-lasting Graves disease. Using its own MiXCR run on the multiplex PCR reads, TCRdb lists one record per CDR3 protein. This table holds about 220,000 distinct CDR3 sequences, around 20% found once. The sample was also reused in another study, on T cells in Graves' hyperthyroidism and ophthalmopathy.

Sequencing used peripheral blood mononuclear cells (PBMCs), obtained at new diagnosis, from a patient treated with antithyroid drugs. Receptors originate from a woman between 25 and 40 years old with Graves disease. CDR3s include the opening cysteine and the closing phenylalanine or tryptophan. D genes are given only for firm matches. Only part of the rows carry a size: once, few, many, or a class if the clone is expanded.

v_gene	j_gene	d_gene	abundance	CDR3aa
TRBV9	TRBJ1-4	-	-	CASSVWGSPNEKLFF
TRBV28	TRBJ1-1	-	many	CASSIQREAFF
TRBV5-4	TRBJ1-4	TRBD1	many	CASSLKGQLEKLFF
TRBV11-2	TRBJ2-2	-	many	CASSKSGGANTGELFF
TRBV9	TRBJ1-3	TRBD1	many	CASSVEDRGNTIYF
TRBV6-5	TRBJ1-2	TRBD1	many	CASSYGQGVSGYTF
TRBV19	TRBJ2-5	-	many	CASRRGQQETQYF
TRBV12-3/TRBV12-4	TRBJ2-1	-	many	CASSPPSGRASYNEQFF
TRBV3-1	TRBJ1-2	TRBD1	many	CASSQEGTGLAYGYTF
TRBV11-1	TRBJ1-1	TRBD1	-	CASRWGQMNTEAFF